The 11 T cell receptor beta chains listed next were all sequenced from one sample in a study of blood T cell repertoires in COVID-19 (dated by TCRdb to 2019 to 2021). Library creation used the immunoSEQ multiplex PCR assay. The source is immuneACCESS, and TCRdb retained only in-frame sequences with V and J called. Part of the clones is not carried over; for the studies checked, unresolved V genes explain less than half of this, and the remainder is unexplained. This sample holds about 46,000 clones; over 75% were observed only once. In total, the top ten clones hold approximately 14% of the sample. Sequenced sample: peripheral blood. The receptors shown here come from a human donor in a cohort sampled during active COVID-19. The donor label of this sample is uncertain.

The CDR3 DNA sequence: TGCGCCAGCAGCTTGGGTGCGGGAGGAGAGACCCAGTACTTC. It codes for CASSLGAGGETQYF. The chain is built from TRBV5-1 and TRBJ2-5; 8 positions match TRBD2. V was pared by 0 bases and J by 4 bases, with 2 bases of the junction left unmatched. The CDR3 length is 14 residues. The germline V gene encodes CDR1 SGHRS and CDR2 YFSETQ.

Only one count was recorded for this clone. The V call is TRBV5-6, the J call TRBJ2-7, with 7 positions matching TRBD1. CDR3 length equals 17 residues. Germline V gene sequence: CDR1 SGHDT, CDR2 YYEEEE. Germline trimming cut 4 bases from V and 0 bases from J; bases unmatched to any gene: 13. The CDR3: CASSPSPTGKSSYEQYF. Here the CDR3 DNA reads TGTGCCAGCAGCCCAAGCCCGACAGGGAAGAGCTCCTACGAGCAGTACTTC.

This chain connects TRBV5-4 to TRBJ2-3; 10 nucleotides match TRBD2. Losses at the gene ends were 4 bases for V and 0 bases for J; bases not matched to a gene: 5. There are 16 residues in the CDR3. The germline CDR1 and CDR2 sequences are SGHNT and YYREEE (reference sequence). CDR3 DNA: TGTGCCAGCAGCAGAGGACTAGCGGCTAGCACAGATACGCAGTATTTT. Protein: CASSRGLAASTDTQYF.

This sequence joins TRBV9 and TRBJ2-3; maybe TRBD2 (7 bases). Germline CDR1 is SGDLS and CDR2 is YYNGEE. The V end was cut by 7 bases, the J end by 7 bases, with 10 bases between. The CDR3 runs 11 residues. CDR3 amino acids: CASAGANTQYF. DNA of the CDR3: TGTGCCAGCGCGGGGGCGAATACGCAGTATTTT.

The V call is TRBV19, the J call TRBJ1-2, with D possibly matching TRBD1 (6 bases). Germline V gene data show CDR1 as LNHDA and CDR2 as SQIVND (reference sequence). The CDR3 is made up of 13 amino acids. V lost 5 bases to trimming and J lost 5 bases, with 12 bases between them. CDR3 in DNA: TGTGCCAGTAGTCAGGGACAAGGATATGGCTACACCTTC. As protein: CASSQGQGYGYTF.

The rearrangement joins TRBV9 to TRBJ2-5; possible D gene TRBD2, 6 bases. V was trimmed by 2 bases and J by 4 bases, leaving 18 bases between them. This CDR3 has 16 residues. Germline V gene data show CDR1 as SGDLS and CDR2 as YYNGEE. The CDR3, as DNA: TGTGCCAGCAGCGTCTTGGGGGGACGGGGATTAGAGACCCAGTACTTC. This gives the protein CASSVLGGRGLETQYF.

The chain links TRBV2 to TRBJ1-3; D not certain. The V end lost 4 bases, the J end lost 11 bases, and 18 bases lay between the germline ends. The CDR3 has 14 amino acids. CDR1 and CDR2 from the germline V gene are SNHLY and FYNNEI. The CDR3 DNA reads TGTGCCAGCAGTGCCCAACTTACAGCAACCGCCATATATTTT. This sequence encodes CASSAQLTATAIYF. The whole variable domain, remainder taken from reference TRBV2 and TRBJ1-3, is EPEVTQTPSHQVTQMGQEVILRCVPISNHLYFYWYRQILGQKVEFLVSFYNNEISEKSEIFDDQFSVERPDGSNFTLKIRSTKLEDSAMYFCASSAQLTATAIYFGEGSWLTVV.

CDR3 DNA: TGTGCCAGCAGCCTGGGACAGGTGGAGTACAATGAGCAGTTCTTC. This translates into CASSLGQVEYNEQFF. The V gene is TRBV11-3, the J gene TRBJ2-1, with 8 bases identical to TRBD1. The CDR3 has 15 residues. The trim removed 5 bases at V and 4 bases at J, leaving 7 bases unmatched. Germline V CDR1 and CDR2: SGHNT, YENEEA.

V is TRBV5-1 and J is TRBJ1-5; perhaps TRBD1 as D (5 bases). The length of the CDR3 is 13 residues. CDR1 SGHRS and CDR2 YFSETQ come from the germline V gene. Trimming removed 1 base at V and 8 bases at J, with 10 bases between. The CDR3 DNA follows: TGCGCCAGCAGCTTGTCCGCGACAGAGCCCCAGCATTTT. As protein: CASSLSATEPQHF.

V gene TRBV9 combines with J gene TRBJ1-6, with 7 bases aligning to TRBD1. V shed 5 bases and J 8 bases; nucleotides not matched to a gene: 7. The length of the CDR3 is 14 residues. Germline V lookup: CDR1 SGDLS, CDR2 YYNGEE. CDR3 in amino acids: CASSLNDRDSPLHF. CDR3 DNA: TGTGCCAGCAGTCTAAACGACAGGGATTCACCCCTCCACTTT. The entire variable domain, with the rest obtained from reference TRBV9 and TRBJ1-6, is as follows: DSGVTQTPKHLITATGQRVTLRCSPRSGDLSVYWYQQSLDQGLQFLIQYYNGEERAKGNILERFSAQQFPDLHSELNLSSLELGDSALYFCASSLNDRDSPLHFGNGTRLTVT.

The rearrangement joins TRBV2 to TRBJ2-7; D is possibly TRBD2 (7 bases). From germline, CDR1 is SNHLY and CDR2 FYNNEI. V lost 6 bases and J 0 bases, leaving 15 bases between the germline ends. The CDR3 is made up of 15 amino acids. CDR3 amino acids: CASRTAGAPSYEQYF. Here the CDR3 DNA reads TGTGCCAGCAGGACGGCGGGGGCCCCCTCCTACGAGCAGTACTTC.